This T cell receptor (beta chain) was sequenced for a study of STAT5B mutations in CD4+ large granular lymphocyte leukemia. Study background: Among healthy donors, a particular HLA allele went with more CDR3 'QG' motifs.

V lost 7 bases and J lost 4; bases outside the gene matches: 11. Germline lookup yields CDR1 WSHSY and CDR2 SAAADI. This CDR3 is built from 15 residues. Sequencing was performed with immunoSEQ multiplex PCR; in TCRdb, only in-frame clones are kept and a portion is missing. The data contain 40,000 to 55,000 clones, around 82% of them singletons. The specimen was CD4+ T cells from blood buffy coats. The clonotype comes from a human donor in good health. The chain recombines TRBV10-2 with TRBJ1-2; 8 bases map to TRBD1. The CDR3 protein is CASTPAPQGVYGYTF. The CDR3 DNA reads TGCGCCAGCACCCCTGCCCCACAGGGGGTCTATGGCTACACCTTC.